The clone carrying this TCR beta chain was picked up many times. Its antigen remains unknown. The CDR3 runs 17 residues. V lost 0 bases and J 0 bases, leaving 12 bases between the germline ends. The germline V gene encodes CDR1 DFQATT and CDR2 SNEGSKA (reference sequence). The data derive from a study of early T cells in non-severe SARS-CoV-2 infection. Study information: Unsorted whole-blood RNA was sequenced in bulk, leaving chains unpaired.

General study findings and limits: Missing private and CD4 specificities, VDJdb matching favored anti-spike CD8 responses.

Attachment of unique molecular identifiers was made to individual cDNA molecules. A single record per CDR3 protein comes from TCRdb applying MiXCR to the 5' RACE reads. Counted here are around 30,000 distinct CDR3 sequences, 6% to 7% occurring once; the ten biggest clones make up approximately 6.9%. The receptor comes from an adult who was a healthcare worker with PCR-confirmed SARS-CoV-2 infection or an uninfected control (not recorded which). Material for sequencing was whole blood. J is TRBJ1-6 and V is TRBV20-1; no firm D call. CDR3 protein: CSARDEGQNSYNSPLHF. CDR3 DNA sequence: TGCAGTGCTAGAGACGAGGGTCAGAACTCCTATAATTCACCCCTCCACTTT.